The clone carrying this T cell receptor (beta chain) has ten or more counts. Its antigen is undetermined. The source material, RNA transcripts, was used to amplify TCR beta CDR3 regions. First-round RT-PCR with HTBI primers amplified the TCR CDR3 region. TCRdb analysed the multiplex PCR reads with MiXCR anew, one entry per CDR3 protein. The sample consists of approximately 600,000 distinct CDR3 sequences, about 20% of them appearing once. This record comes from a study of T cells in Graves' hyperthyroidism and ophthalmopathy. The overall study: Peripheral blood was drawn at first diagnosis, prior to all treatment. Study-wide points: Most thyroid clonotypes expanded above 0.001 were also detected in blood.

This CDR3 is built from 16 residues. V shed 5 bases, J shed 5 bases, and the junction held 11 bases outside the gene matches. Germline V gene data show CDR1 as SGHTA and CDR2 as FQGNSA. Criteria for exclusion of patients were uncontrolled infection, other autoimmune disease, pregnancy or lactation. About 10 ml fresh peripheral blood yielded the PBMCs. The TCR was taken from a young man with Graves' ophthalmopathy. The sample taken for sequencing was blood. The gene calls are TRBV7-2 and TRBJ2-5, with 10 bases matching TRBD1. The CDR3 nucleotides read TGTGCCAGCAGCAAGAACCGGGACAGGGGTGTGGAGACCCAGTACTTC. Translated: CASSKNRDRGVETQYF.